Below, 4 T cell receptor beta chains from the same sample are listed, as sequenced in a study of OX40 agonist ivuxolimab in advanced cancers. Profiled with immunoSEQ multiplex PCR; TCRdb holds only in-frame clones, not every one. The sample records roughly 42,000 clones, around nine tenths being singletons. The sequencing here drew on CD4+ or CD8+ T cells sorted from blood, taken in a trial of the OX40 agonist ivuxolimab. Receptor source: an adult with an advanced solid tumor such as melanoma, head and neck, liver or kidney cancer.

The CDR3 region is CASSDSIRFGTQYF. CDR3 in DNA: TGTGCCAGCAGTGACTCGATTCGTTTCGGTACGCAGTATTTT. J is TRBJ2-3 and V is TRBV6-4; D not resolved. This CDR3 is 14 amino acids long. Germline loops: CDR1 MRHNA, CDR2 SNTAGT. Trimming pared 0 bases from V and 8 bases from J, leaving 12 bases between.

The chain uses TRBV5-1 and TRBJ1-2, with 7 bases identical to TRBD1. CDR1 is SGHRS, CDR2 YFSETQ, per germline. V gave up 4 bases and J gave up 0 bases; unmatched junction bases: 9. This CDR3 has 16 residues. The CDR3 sequence is CASSMTGLPANYGYTF. As DNA, the CDR3 is TGCGCCAGCAGCATGACAGGGCTCCCCGCTAACTATGGCTACACCTTC.

The chain is built from TRBV5-5 and TRBJ1-6; D unclear. The CDR3 totals 17 residues. V shed 2 bases and J shed 0 bases, with 12 bases lying between them. Germline CDR1 SGHKS, CDR2 YYEKEE (reference sequence). The CDR3 sequence: CASSFFRVNSYNSPLHF. The CDR3 region has the DNA TGTGCCAGCAGCTTCTTCCGGGTGAACTCCTATAATTCACCCCTCCACTTT.

This chain joins TRBV11-2 and TRBJ2-5, with D possibly TRBD2 on 6 matching bases. The DNA end lines up better with TRBJ2-7; the J call may be wrong. Germline CDR1 reads SGHAT; CDR2 reads FQNNGV. The CDR3 has 13 amino acids. The CDR3 spells CASSLVRGYEQYF. CDR3 nucleotides: TGTGCCAGCAGTCTAGTGCGGGGCTACGAGCAGTACTTC.